The 15 T cell receptor beta chains below come from one sample, sequenced in a study of T-cell reconstitution after alpha-beta-depleted transplantation in children (TCRdb year 2016). The library was generated by PCR. TCRdb lists the instrument as Illumina HiSeq 2500. TCR library preparation used molecular barcoding, with unique molecular identifiers applied to normalize quantification of the TCRbeta repertoire. TCRdb reprocessing: public reads trimmed at Q25 with fastp, clones called with MiXCR, in-frame beta chains kept. All rows with the same CDR3 protein become a single entry with the most common DNA and genes. The sample includes roughly 500,000 distinct CDR3 sequences, with approximately 13% observed a single time. The biggest ten clones account for approximately 5.4% of the sample. The sequenced sample was PBMCs from the stem cell graft donor, obtained from the stem cell graft. The receptors shown here come from a human donor who donated a stem cell graft to a child with combined immunodeficiency.

This clonotype was found a few times. The chain is built from TRBV5-6 and TRBJ1-1; 7 nucleotides agree with TRBD1. Unmatched junction bases numbered 4, after V lost 0 bases and J lost 8 bases. Germline V lookup: CDR1 SGHDT, CDR2 YYEEEE. This CDR3 region has 13 residues. Written as DNA, the CDR3 is TGTGCCAGCAGCTTGGCCGGGACAGACGAAGCTTTCTTT. It encodes CASSLAGTDEAFF. Complete variable domain (other parts from reference TRBV5-6 and TRBJ1-1): DAGVTQSPTHLIKTRGQQVTLRCSPKSGHDTVSWYQQALGQGPQFIFQYYEEEERQRGNFPDRFSGHQFPNYSSELNVNALLLGDSALYLCASSLAGTDEAFFGQGTRLTVV.

The genes are TRBV7-6 and TRBJ2-1, with unresolved D. CDR1 and CDR2 (germline): SGHVS, FNYEAQ. The CDR3 is made up of 15 amino acids. Trimming cost V 2 bases and J 0 bases, with 8 bases left between them. In DNA form, the CDR3 reads TGTGCCAGCAGCTTACTTCCTAACTCCTACAATGAGCAGTTCTTC. Its protein is CASSLLPNSYNEQFF.

The table lists this clonotype with many counts. The chain is built from TRBV5-5 and TRBJ2-2; TRBD2 aligns across 12 bases. The CDR3 totals 18 residues. The germline CDR1 and CDR2 sequences are SGHKS and YYEKEE (reference sequence). The V gene end was trimmed by 2 bases and the J gene end by 2 bases; junction bases not matched to a gene: 7. This chain's CDR3 is CASSLGLAGGPNTGELFF. The CDR3 region has the DNA TGTGCCAGCAGCTTAGGTCTAGCGGGAGGGCCAAACACCGGGGAGCTGTTTTTT.

The CDR3 DNA sequence: TGTGCCATCAGCCCGCAGGCCTACGCAGATACGCAGTATTTT. This gives the protein CAISPQAYADTQYF. The chain links TRBV10-3 to TRBJ2-3; D not certain. This CDR3 spans 14 amino acids. Germline loops: CDR1 ENHRY, CDR2 SYGVKD. With 6 bases removed from V and 4 bases from J, the gap between germline ends came to 14 bases.

The chain joins TRBV30 to TRBJ1-1, with D perhaps matching TRBD1 (6 bases). V gave up 2 bases and J gave up 5 bases, with 9 bases separating them. Germline-derived CDR1 and CDR2 are GTSNPN and SVGIG (reference sequence). This CDR3 is built from 12 residues. The chain's CDR3 is CAWSRDTTEAFF. Here the CDR3 DNA reads TGTGCCTGGAGTCGGGACACGACTGAAGCTTTCTTT.

This clonotype showed up many times. DNA of the CDR3: TGTGCCAGCAGTTCCGGGGAAAACACTGAAGCTTTCTTT. As protein: CASSSGENTEAFF. The chain links TRBV12-3 or TRBV12-4 to TRBJ1-1; D is unresolved. This CDR3 spans 13 amino acids. V shed 4 bases and J shed 2 bases, with 8 bases lying between them.

This clonotype was counted ten times or more. This sequence joins TRBV7-6 and TRBJ2-1; D gene unclear. V was trimmed by 0 bases and J by 0 bases, leaving 6 bases between them. CDR1 is SGHVS, CDR2 FNYEAQ, per germline. The CDR3 is made up of 15 amino acids. In nucleotides, the CDR3 is TGTGCCAGCAGCTTAGCTGGGGTCTCCTACAATGAGCAGTTCTTC. Encoded protein: CASSLAGVSYNEQFF.

This clonotype was counted many times. As DNA, the CDR3 is TGTGCCAGCACCGACAGAAACAATGAGCAGTTCTTC. Translating it yields CASTDRNNEQFF. The gene calls are TRBV12-3 or TRBV12-4 and TRBJ2-1, with D possibly matching TRBD1 (5 bases). The germline V and J ends were trimmed by 7 bases and 5 bases, with 9 bases remaining between them. This CDR3 region has 12 residues.

This clonotype was seen at least ten times. CDR3 protein: CASSQAFRTSGGETYEQYF. The CDR3 DNA is TGCGCCAGCAGCCAAGCATTTCGGACTAGCGGGGGAGAAACCTACGAGCAGTACTTC. This rearrangement joins TRBV4-3 to TRBJ2-7, with 13 bases aligning to TRBD2. Germline loops: CDR1 LGHNA, CDR2 YSLEER. V shed 1 base and J 2 bases; nucleotides not matched to a gene: 11. The length of the CDR3 is 19 residues.

At least ten counts were recorded for this clonotype. The chain has TRBV7-9 and TRBJ2-7; D is possibly TRBD2 (6 bases). V was shortened by 4 bases and J by 9 bases, with 19 bases between the two germline ends. The CDR3 totals 14 residues. Germline V gene sequence: CDR1 SEHNR, CDR2 FQNEAQ (reference sequence). Written as DNA, the CDR3 is TGTGCCAGCAGCTCCTGGACACGACGGGAGTTGCAGTACTTC. Protein: CASSSWTRRELQYF. The variable domain in full, completed from reference TRBV7-9 and TRBJ2-7, reads DTGVSQNPRHKITKRGQNVTFRCDPISEHNRLYWYRQTLGQGPEFLTYFQNEAQLEKSRLLSDRFSAERPKGSFSTLEIQRTEQGDSAMYLCASSSWTRRELQYFGPGTRLTVT.

Turning to this clonotype: A much larger clone is a single base away; this may be a read error. In DNA form, the CDR3 reads TGTGCCAGCAGTCAGAACCCAGGACAGCCGAACACTGAAGCTTTCTTT. Its protein product is CASSQNPGQPNTEAFF. This chain joins TRBV6-1 and TRBJ1-1, with TRBD1 as a possible D gene (6 bases). The V gene lost 5 bases and the J gene lost 1 base, with 17 bases spanning the gap. Germline V CDR1 and CDR2: MNHNS, SASEGT. The CDR3 totals 16 residues.

The V call is TRBV7-2, the J call TRBJ1-1; a weak D match, TRBD1 (6 bases). V dropped 5 bases and J dropped 0 bases, with 13 bases sitting between them. This CDR3 region has 15 residues. Germline V gene lookup returns CDR1 SGHTA and CDR2 FQGNSA. The CDR3 loop is CASSAEGGMNTEAFF. In DNA form, the CDR3 reads TGTGCCAGCAGCGCCGAGGGGGGGATGAACACTGAAGCTTTCTTT.

The CDR3 loop is CATRTSGEVGELFF. As DNA, the CDR3 is TGTGCCACCCGGACTAGCGGAGAGGTCGGGGAGCTGTTTTTT. The chain joins TRBV12-3 or TRBV12-4 to TRBJ2-2, with TRBD2 matching over 10 bases. The ends lost 10 bases at V and 7 bases at J; junction bases unmatched: 9. There are 14 residues in the CDR3.

This clonotype was observed many times. The chain couples TRBV12-3 or TRBV12-4 to TRBJ2-5, with TRBD2 matching over 12 bases. CDR3 length: 14 amino acids. Trimming cost V 3 bases and J 5 bases; bases outside gene matches: 1. The CDR3 DNA follows: TGTGCCAGCAGTTTGACTAGCGGGGGTGAGACCCAGTACTTC. This gives the protein CASSLTSGGETQYF.

A few counts support this clonotype. The rearrangement joins TRBV9 to TRBJ2-5; 7 positions match TRBD2. This CDR3 is 13 amino acids long. Germline-derived CDR1 and CDR2 are SGDLS and YYNGEE. J gave up 5 bases and V 3 bases, and 4 bases lay outside the gene matches. The CDR3 region has the DNA TGTGCCAGCAGCGGGGGGGGGTTTGAGACCCAGTACTTC. This gives the protein CASSGGGFETQYF.